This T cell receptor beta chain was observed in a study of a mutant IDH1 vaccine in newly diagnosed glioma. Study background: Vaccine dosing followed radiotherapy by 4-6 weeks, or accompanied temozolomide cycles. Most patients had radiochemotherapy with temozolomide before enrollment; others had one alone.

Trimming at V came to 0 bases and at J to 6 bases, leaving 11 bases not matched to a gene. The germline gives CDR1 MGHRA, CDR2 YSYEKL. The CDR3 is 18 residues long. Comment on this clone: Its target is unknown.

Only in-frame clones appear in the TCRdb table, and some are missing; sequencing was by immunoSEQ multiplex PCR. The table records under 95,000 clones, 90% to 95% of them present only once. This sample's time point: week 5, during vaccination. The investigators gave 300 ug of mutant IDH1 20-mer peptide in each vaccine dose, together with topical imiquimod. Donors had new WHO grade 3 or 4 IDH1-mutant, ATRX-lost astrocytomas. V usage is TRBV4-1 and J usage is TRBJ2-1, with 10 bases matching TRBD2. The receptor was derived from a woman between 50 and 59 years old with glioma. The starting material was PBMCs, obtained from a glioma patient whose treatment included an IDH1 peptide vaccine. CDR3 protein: CASSQDEREGPRGNEQFF. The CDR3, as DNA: TGCGCCAGCAGCCAAGATGAGCGGGAGGGCCCTCGGGGCAATGAGCAGTTCTTC.